There are a few counts of the clone carrying this T cell receptor beta chain. This specimen comes from a study of type 1 and type 2 diabetes patients. Donors had no other autoimmune disease or infection in four weeks. Genomic DNA was the PCR template. The TCR beta CDR3 region was amplified using 30 forward and 13 reverse primers. TCRdb reanalysed the multiplex PCR reads using MiXCR and keeps one entry per CDR3 protein. The sample has 270,000 or so distinct CDR3 sequences; more than 45% are singletons. V gave up 6 bases and J gave up 5 bases, with 10 bases separating them. CDR3 length: 11 amino acids. The germline V gene has CDR1 SQVTM and CDR2 ANQGSEA.

The chain employs TRBV29-1 and TRBJ1-1; perhaps TRBD1 as D (5 bases). The sample was peripheral blood mononuclear cells (PBMCs). The TCR sequence derives from a man aged 18 to 30 with type 2 diabetes. The CDR3 loop reads CSVREVTEAFF. The CDR3, as DNA: TGCAGCGTCAGGGAGGTTACTGAAGCTTTCTTT.